These T cell receptor beta chains were read from a single sample in a study of T cell repertoires in cytomegalovirus infection. Each CDR3 protein gets one entry after TCRdb re-called the reads with MiXCR. There are almost 550,000 distinct CDR3 sequences in the sample; 15% to 20% occur only once, and more than 20% lies in the top ten. Source material: CD8+ T cells from PBMCs. Source of these receptors: a human donor in good health (CMV status not recorded). Some clones in this sample may be carry-over from other donors' samples. CDR3s include the opening cysteine and the closing phenylalanine or tryptophan. D genes are given only for firm matches. Rows may omit the clone size; those that give it use once, few, many or a size class.

V gene	D gene	CDR3 length	J gene	clone size	CDR3 protein	CDR3 DNA
TRBV27	TRBD2	16	TRBJ2-1	NA	CASSPTSGSWYNEQFF	TGTGCCAGCAGTCCGACTAGCGGGAGCTGGTACAATGAGCAGTTCTTC
TRBV12-3/TRBV12-4	NA	14	TRBJ2-7	many	CASSPTERTYEQYF	TGTGCCAGCAGTCCGACAGAGAGAACCTACGAGCAGTACTTC
TRBV30	TRBD1	12	TRBJ2-7	NA	CACWTGRWEQYF	TGTGCCTGCTGGACAGGGCGTTGGGAGCAGTACTTC
TRBV12-3/TRBV12-4	NA	13	TRBJ2-7	many	CASSLKKRLEQYF	TGTGCCAGCAGCTTAAAGAAACGTCTCGAGCAGTACTTC
TRBV7-9	TRBD1	13	TRBJ2-7	NA	CASSLGTGGQQYF	TGTGCCAGCAGCTTAGGGACAGGGGGCCAGCAGTACTTC
TRBV28	TRBD1	14	TRBJ2-1	many	CASRQTGQYNEQFF	TGTGCCAGCAGACAGACAGGGCAATACAATGAGCAGTTCTTC
TRBV6-1	TRBD1	15	TRBJ2-1	many	CASSGAGGAHNEQFF	TGTGCCAGCAGTGGGGCAGGGGGCGCCCACAATGAGCAGTTCTTC
TRBV4-1	NA	13	TRBJ2-7	few	CASSARGPYEQYF	TGCGCCAGCAGCGCCCGGGGGCCCTACGAGCAGTACTTC
TRBV11-2	TRBD2	16	TRBJ2-1	once	CASSLGPSGSRDEQFF	TGTGCCAGCAGCTTAGGCCCTAGCGGGAGTAGGGATGAGCAGTTCTTC
TRBV7-9	NA	15	TRBJ2-3	many	CASTSRTDSTDTQYF	TGTGCCAGCACCTCCAGGACAGATAGCACAGATACGCAGTATTTT
TRBV2	NA	10	TRBJ2-1	NA	CASTLGEQFF	TGTGCCAGCACCCTTGGTGAGCAGTTCTTC
TRBV12-3/TRBV12-4	TRBD1	14	TRBJ1-1	many	CASSLTGALSEAFF	TGTGCCAGCAGTTTAACAGGGGCCCTAAGTGAAGCTTTCTTT
TRBV9	NA	14	TRBJ1-1	NA	CAISVVNSNTEAFF	TGTGCCATCAGCGTAGTAAACAGCAACACTGAAGCTTTCTTT
TRBV7-9	NA	16	TRBJ1-1	many	CASSLVLPAGDTEAFF	TGTGCCAGCAGCTTAGTTTTGCCGGCGGGTGACACTGAAGCTTTCTTT
TRBV25-1	TRBD1	16	TRBJ2-1	many	CASSVLQGQLYNEQFF	TGTGCCAGCAGTGTATTACAGGGGCAGCTCTACAATGAGCAGTTCTTC
TRBV25-1	TRBD1	15	TRBJ1-6	NA	CASSESWTGRSPLHF	TGTGCCAGCAGTGAATCGTGGACAGGGAGATCACCCCTCCACTTT
TRBV5-1	NA	14	TRBJ2-5	NA	CASSPGRVQETQYF	TGCGCCAGCAGCCCAGGACGGGTCCAAGAGACCCAGTACTTC
TRBV24-1	NA	16	TRBJ2-2	NA	CATSDHDRQNTGELFF	TGTGCCACCAGTGACCATGACCGCCAGAACACCGGGGAGCTGTTTTTT
TRBV5-5	NA	14	TRBJ2-1	NA	CASSLRRSGNEQFF	TGTGCCAGCAGCTTGAGGCGGTCAGGCAATGAGCAGTTCTTC
TRBV7-9	NA	15	TRBJ2-7	once	CASSSPGGKDYEQYF	TGTGCCAGCAGCTCCCCTGGGGGGAAGGACTACGAGCAGTACTTC
TRBV7-9	TRBD2	13	TRBJ2-1	NA	CASRPGGRDEQFF	TGTGCCAGCAGACCGGGGGGGCGGGATGAGCAGTTCTTC
TRBV29-1	NA	15	TRBJ2-2	few	CSAGLTEQNTGELFF	TGCAGCGCGGGACTCACAGAACAAAACACCGGGGAGCTGTTTTTT
TRBV11-2	TRBD1	16	TRBJ1-1	NA	CASSFWTGGANTEAFF	TGTGCCAGCAGCTTTTGGACAGGGGGCGCGAACACTGAAGCTTTCTTT
TRBV7-2	TRBD2	17	TRBJ2-5	many	CASSFALAGGEGETQYF	TGTGCCAGCAGCTTCGCACTAGCGGGGGGCGAAGGAGAGACCCAGTACTTC
TRBV9	NA	18	TRBJ1-3	NA	CASSVAGRGLSAGNTIYF	TGTGCCAGCAGCGTAGCGGGCCGGGGGCTCTCGGCTGGAAACACCATATATTTT
TRBV4-1	TRBD1	16	TRBJ1-4	NA	CASSQVVGTGAEKLFF	TGCGCCAGCAGCCAAGTCGTTGGGACAGGAGCCGAAAAACTGTTTTTT
TRBV7-9	NA	13	TRBJ1-4	few	CASSLNSREKLFF	TGTGCCAGCAGCTTAAACAGTAGGGAAAAACTGTTTTTT
TRBV18	TRBD2	18	TRBJ2-1	few	CASSPNGPSGHPWDEQFF	TGTGCCAGCTCCCCAAACGGGCCTAGCGGACATCCTTGGGATGAGCAGTTCTTC
TRBV6-6	NA	12	TRBJ1-1	many	CASRGKGPEAFF	TGTGCCAGCAGAGGGAAGGGGCCTGAAGCTTTCTTT
TRBV7-9	NA	14	TRBJ1-5	many	CASSRTAIGQPQHF	TGTGCCAGCAGCCGGACAGCCATCGGGCAGCCCCAGCATTTT
TRBV2	NA	13	TRBJ1-1	few	CASSVVGRAEAFF	TGTGCCAGCAGTGTTGTGGGCCGGGCGGAAGCTTTCTTT
TRBV28	TRBD2	17	TRBJ2-1	few	CASSFREIAGFYNEQFF	TGTGCCAGCAGTTTCAGGGAAATAGCGGGGTTCTACAATGAGCAGTTCTTC
TRBV4-1	NA	12	TRBJ2-7	NA	CASSQDSERLDF	TGCGCCAGCAGCCAAGATAGTGAAAGACTAGACTTC
TRBV5-6	TRBD1	14	TRBJ2-7	few	CASSFFDRDYEQYF	TGTGCCAGCAGCTTCTTTGACAGGGACTACGAGCAGTACTTC
TRBV14	TRBD2	14	TRBJ2-1	few	CASSGGRDYNEQFF	TGTGCCAGCTCGGGCGGGAGGGATTACAATGAGCAGTTCTTC
TRBV29-1	NA	12	TRBJ1-2	NA	CSVEGGDYGYTF	TGCAGCGTTGAAGGGGGCGACTATGGCTACACCTTC